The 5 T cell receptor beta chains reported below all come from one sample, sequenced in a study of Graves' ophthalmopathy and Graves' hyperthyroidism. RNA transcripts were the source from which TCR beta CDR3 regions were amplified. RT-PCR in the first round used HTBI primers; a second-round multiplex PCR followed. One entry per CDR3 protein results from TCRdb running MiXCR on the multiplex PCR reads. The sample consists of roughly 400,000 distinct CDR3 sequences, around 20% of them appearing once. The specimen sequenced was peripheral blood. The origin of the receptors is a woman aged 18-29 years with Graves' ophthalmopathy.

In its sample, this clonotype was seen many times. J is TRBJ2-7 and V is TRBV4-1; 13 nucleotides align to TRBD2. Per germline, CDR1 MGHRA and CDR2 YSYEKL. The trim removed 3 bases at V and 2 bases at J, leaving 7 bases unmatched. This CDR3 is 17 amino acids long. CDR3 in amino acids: CASSHGTSGDLPYEQYF. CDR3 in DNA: TGCGCCAGCAGCCACGGGACTAGCGGGGACTTACCCTACGAGCAGTACTTC.

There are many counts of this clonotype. DNA of the CDR3: TGCAGTGCTAGAGATGTGGCGGGGCTCTACGAGCAGTACTTC. This sequence encodes CSARDVAGLYEQYF. The chain has TRBV20-1 and TRBJ2-7, with D possibly matching TRBD2 (6 bases). The CDR3 runs 14 residues. The ends were cut back, 0 bases at V and 3 bases at J, with 12 bases in the middle. Germline CDR1 and CDR2: DFQATT and SNEGSKA (reference sequence).

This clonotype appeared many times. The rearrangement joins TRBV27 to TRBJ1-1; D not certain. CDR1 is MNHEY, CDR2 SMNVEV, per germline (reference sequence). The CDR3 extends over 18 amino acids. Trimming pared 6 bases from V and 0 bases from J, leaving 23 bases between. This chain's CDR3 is CASRPRQTSPAMNTEAFF. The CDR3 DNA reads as TGTGCCAGCAGACCCCGCCAAACCTCACCGGCCATGAACACTGAAGCTTTCTTT.

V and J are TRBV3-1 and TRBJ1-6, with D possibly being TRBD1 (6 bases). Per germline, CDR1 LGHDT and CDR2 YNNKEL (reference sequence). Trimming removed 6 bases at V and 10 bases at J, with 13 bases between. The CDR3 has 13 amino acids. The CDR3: CASSFDRTSPLHF. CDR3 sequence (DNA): TGTGCCAGCAGTTTCGACAGGACCTCACCCCTCCACTTT.

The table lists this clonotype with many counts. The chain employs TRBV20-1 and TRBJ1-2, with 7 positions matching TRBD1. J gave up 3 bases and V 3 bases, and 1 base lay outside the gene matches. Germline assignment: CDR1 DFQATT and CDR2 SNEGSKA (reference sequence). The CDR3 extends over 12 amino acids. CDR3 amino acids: CSASQGDYGYTF. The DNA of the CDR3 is TGCAGTGCTAGCCAGGGGGACTATGGCTACACCTTC.